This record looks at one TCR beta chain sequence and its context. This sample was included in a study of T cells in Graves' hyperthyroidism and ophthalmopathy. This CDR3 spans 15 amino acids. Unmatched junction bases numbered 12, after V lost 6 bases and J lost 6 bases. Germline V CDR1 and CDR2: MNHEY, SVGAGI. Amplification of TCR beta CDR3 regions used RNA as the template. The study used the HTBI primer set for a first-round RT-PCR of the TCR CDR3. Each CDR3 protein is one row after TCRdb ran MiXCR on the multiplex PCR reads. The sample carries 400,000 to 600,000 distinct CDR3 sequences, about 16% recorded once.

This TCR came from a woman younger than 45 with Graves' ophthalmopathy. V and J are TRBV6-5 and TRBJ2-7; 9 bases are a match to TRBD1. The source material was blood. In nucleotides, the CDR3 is TGTGCCAGCAGGGACTCACCGGGACAGGGCATCGAGCAGTACTTC. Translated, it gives CASRDSPGQGIEQYF.